These 16 T cell receptor beta chains share one sample of origin, sequenced in a study of monozygotic twins with inflammatory bowel disease. From its re-call of the 5' RACE reads, TCRdb lists each CDR3 protein once, without DNA. This specimen shows just over 300,000 distinct CDR3 sequences; the ten leading clones hold approximately 5.9%. Specimen: blood. Source of these receptors: a human donor with ulcerative colitis or Crohn's disease, or a healthy co-twin of an affected twin (not recorded which).

V and J are TRBV5-1 and TRBJ2-7; the TRBD1 assignment by TCRdb is unverifiable without DNA. Germline V gives CDR1 SGHRS, CDR2 YFSETQ. The CDR3 extends over 14 amino acids. This CDR3 reads CASTVPGQGDEQYF.

The chain carries TRBV6-5 and TRBJ1-1; TCRdb names TRBD1, which stays unverified in the absence of DNA. CDR1 and CDR2 (germline): MNHEY, SVGAGI. CDR3 size: 13 residues. The CDR3 is CASRMQGNTEAFF.

The chain is built from TRBV7-9 and TRBJ2-7; TCRdb's D gene call, TRBD2, goes unchecked for lack of DNA. Germline CDR1 and CDR2: SEHNR and FQNEAQ (reference sequence). CDR3 length: 15 residues. CDR3 in amino acids: CASSQLSLAGDEQYF.

V and J are TRBV2 and TRBJ2-6; absent DNA, TCRdb's TRBD1 call cannot be checked. From germline, CDR1 is SNHLY and CDR2 FYNNEI. This CDR3 contains 16 residues. The CDR3 here is CASKWDRGAGANVLTF.

The chain is built from TRBV10-3 and TRBJ2-7; TCRdb's D call, TRBD2, is unchecked because there is no DNA. CDR3 length: 15 amino acids. CDR1 is ENHRY, CDR2 SYGVKD, per germline. The CDR3 protein is CAISPGTLRFYEQYF.

The chain employs TRBV19 and TRBJ1-2; TCRdb's D call of TRBD1 is untestable without DNA. Germline-derived CDR1 and CDR2 are LNHDA and SQIVND (reference sequence). The CDR3 loop spans 13 amino acids. CDR3 loop: CASNDRAIHGYTF.

The gene calls are TRBV28 and TRBJ2-7; checking the TCRdb D call of TRBD1 is not possible without DNA. The CDR3 contains 12 residues. In germline, CDR1 is MDHEN, CDR2 SYDVKM. CDR3 sequence: CASNTGFDEQYF.

The V and J genes are TRBV27 and TRBJ1-1. The length of the CDR3 is 16 residues. Germline V gives CDR1 MNHEY, CDR2 SMNVEV (reference sequence). This CDR3 is CASSFLLGAGNTEAFF.

CDR3: CASSPGQWETQYF. The V gene is TRBV18, the J gene TRBJ2-5; the D call of TRBD1 rests on TCRdb alone, since no DNA is present to check it. The CDR3 length is 13 residues. Germline assignment: CDR1 KGHSH and CDR2 LQKENI. Full variable domain (outside the CDR3, taken from reference TRBV18 and TRBJ2-5): NAGVMQNPRHLVRRRGQEARLRCSPMKGHSHVYWYRQLPEEGLKFMVYLQKENIIDESGMPKERFSAEFPKEGPSILRIQQVVRGDSAAYFCASSPGQWETQYFGPGTRLLVL.

This rearrangement joins TRBV28 to TRBJ2-7; there is no DNA to check the TCRdb D call of TRBD1. This CDR3 region has 15 residues. From germline, CDR1 is MDHEN and CDR2 SYDVKM. The chain's CDR3 is CASSTDRGFTYEQYF.

The chain carries TRBV7-2 and TRBJ2-2; TCRdb names TRBD2, which stays unverified in the absence of DNA. CDR1 is SGHTA, CDR2 FQGNSA, per germline. This CDR3 contains 15 residues. The CDR3 protein is CASSIGGGITGELFF.

The rearrangement uses TRBV7-2 and TRBJ1-4; TCRdb picks TRBD1, but there is no DNA to check that call. The germline CDR1 and CDR2 sequences are SGHTA and FQGNSA. The CDR3 extends over 15 amino acids. The CDR3 spells CASSPGTGGVEKLFF.

This rearrangement joins TRBV3-1 to TRBJ1-5. Germline V CDR1 and CDR2: LGHDT, YNNKEL (reference sequence). This CDR3 has 14 residues. This chain's CDR3 is CASSLWPDNQPQHF.

This chain links TRBV5-1 with TRBJ2-3; TCRdb outputs TRBD2, but without DNA this stays unchecked. CDR3 length: 18 amino acids. In germline, CDR1 is SGHRS, CDR2 YFSETQ. The CDR3 is CASSLAATVRIATDTQYF.

The chain combines TRBV20-1 with TRBJ1-2; TCRdb's D call of TRBD1 is untestable without DNA. Germline CDR1 and CDR2: DFQATT and SNEGSKA (reference sequence). The CDR3 runs to 13 residues. CDR3: CSAPGQRNYGYTF.

The V gene is TRBV20-1, the J gene TRBJ2-5; no DNA is available, so the TRBD2 call from TCRdb remains unchecked. CDR1 is DFQATT and CDR2 is SNEGSKA in the germline V gene (reference sequence). This CDR3 has 14 amino acids. The CDR3 loop reads CSASLTSGAETQYF.